This T cell receptor beta chain was captured in a study of cytomegalovirus exposure and HLA in healthy donors. About the research overall: The 120 validation repertoires and the roughly 680 first-cohort repertoires shared a platform, a later analysis reported.

This table comes from immunoSEQ multiplex PCR, and its TCRdb copy is limited to in-frame clones, with some not included. The sample has roughly 75,000 clones, approximately 93% seen once. Study-level points and caveats: In vitro, three CMV-associated chains proved specific for CMV antigens. It was reported that the classifier diagnosed cytomegalovirus status with high specificity and sensitivity in both the original and validation cohorts. One later analysis, an examination of the 100 to 150 validation repertoires, found that first-cohort TCR clusters tended to co-occur in them.

As for this clone: Its antigen is unidentified.

This TCR came from a man between 18 and 29 years old in good health and CMV-seropositive. Source material: PBMCs.

Here the CDR3 DNA reads TGCGCCAGCAGCCAAGATCCCAGGGGGAGATATGGCTACACCTTC. Amino acid sequence: CASSQDPRGRYGYTF. The chain couples TRBV4-1 to TRBJ1-2; 7 bases map to TRBD1. The length of the CDR3 is 15 residues. CDR1 is MGHRA and CDR2 is YSYEKL in the germline V gene. Trimming took 0 bases from V and 5 from J; bases not matched to a gene: 6.